The present T cell receptor (beta chain) was sequenced within a study of cytomegalovirus exposure and HLA in healthy donors. Findings and caveats of the study: In vitro checks showed that three CMV-associated chains really do target CMV antigens.

The trim removed 6 bases at V and 8 bases at J, leaving 12 bases unmatched. This CDR3 spans 15 amino acids. Germline V gives CDR1 MNHEY, CDR2 SVGAGI. Concerning this clone itself: Its target is not known.

Use of 60 Vbeta and 13 Jbeta primers characterized the PCR. Authors' methods: In a later analysis, of around 80 million unique beta chains, about 12 million appeared in at least two donors. The assay was immunoSEQ multiplex PCR, and TCRdb's table has in-frame clones only and misses some. The D gene and trimming were derived from the DNA, and the V and J assignments and clone size from that table. The specimen's table records around 130,000 clones. The chain uses TRBV6-5 and TRBJ2-1; TRBD2 agrees at 8 bases. The receptor was derived from an older woman in good health and CMV-seronegative. Sequences were obtained from PBMCs. CDR3 sequence reads: CASSHGGLVVDEQFF. For the CDR3, the DNA is TGTGCCAGCAGCCACGGGGGACTAGTCGTCGATGAGCAGTTCTTC.